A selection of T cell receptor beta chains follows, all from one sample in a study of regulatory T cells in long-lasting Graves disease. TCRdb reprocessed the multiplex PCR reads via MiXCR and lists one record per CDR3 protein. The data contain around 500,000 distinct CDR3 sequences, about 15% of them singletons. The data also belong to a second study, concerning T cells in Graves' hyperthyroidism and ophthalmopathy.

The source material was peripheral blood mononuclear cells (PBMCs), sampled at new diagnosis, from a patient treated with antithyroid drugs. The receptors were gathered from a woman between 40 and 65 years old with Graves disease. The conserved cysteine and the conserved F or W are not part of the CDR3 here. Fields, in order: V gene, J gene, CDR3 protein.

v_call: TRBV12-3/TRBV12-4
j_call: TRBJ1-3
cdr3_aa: ASSRQGAGTGNTIY

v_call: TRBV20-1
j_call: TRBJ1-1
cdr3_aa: SAPTGTQNPAF

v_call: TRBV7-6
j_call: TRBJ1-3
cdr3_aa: ASSPGPGAGNTIY

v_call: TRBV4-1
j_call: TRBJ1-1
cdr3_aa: ASSQDTLKIVNTEAF

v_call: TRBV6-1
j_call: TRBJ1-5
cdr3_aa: ASTGPYSNQPQH

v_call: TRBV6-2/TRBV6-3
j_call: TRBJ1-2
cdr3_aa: ASSEWTAGYT

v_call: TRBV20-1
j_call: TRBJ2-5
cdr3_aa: STLAGGPRETQY

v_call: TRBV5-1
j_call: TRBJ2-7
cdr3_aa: ASSLAWGDSFYEQY

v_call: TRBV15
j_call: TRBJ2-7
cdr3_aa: ATSTIGTDYEQY

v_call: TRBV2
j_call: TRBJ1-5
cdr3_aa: ASTMVNQPQH

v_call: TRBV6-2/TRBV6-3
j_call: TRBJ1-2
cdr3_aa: ASSPEENYGYT

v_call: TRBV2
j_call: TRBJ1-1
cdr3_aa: AGGGTGITEAF

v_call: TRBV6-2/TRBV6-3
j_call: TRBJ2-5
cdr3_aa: ASSYRTGQETQY

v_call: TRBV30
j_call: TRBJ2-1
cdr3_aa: AWSVGTSGGNEQF

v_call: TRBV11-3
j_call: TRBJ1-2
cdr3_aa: ANPTGPYGYT

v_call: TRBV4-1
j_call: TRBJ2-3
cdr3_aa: ASGVGGAGTDTQY

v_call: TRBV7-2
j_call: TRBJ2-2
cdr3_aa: ASSLVESAMNTGELF

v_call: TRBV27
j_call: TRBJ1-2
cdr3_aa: ASSWQFTANYGYT